The 23 T cell receptor beta chains listed next were all sequenced from one sample in a study of blood T cell repertoires in COVID-19. Method: immunoSEQ multiplex PCR; TCRdb's copy keeps in-frame clones and lacks some. The table shows roughly 250,000 clones, with roughly 88% occurring only once. The sequencing input was peripheral blood. The source of these receptors is a woman in her 40s who had recovered from COVID-19.

The chain uses TRBV6-6 and TRBJ2-3, with 11 nucleotides matching TRBD1. Germline-derived CDR1 and CDR2 are MNHNY and SVGAGI (reference sequence). The CDR3 is 16 amino acids. Trimming at V came to 6 bases and at J to 4 bases, leaving 9 bases not matched to a gene. CDR3 region: CASSPRTGGASDTQYF. The CDR3 DNA sequence: TGTGCCAGCAGCCCTCGGACAGGGGGCGCATCAGATACGCAGTATTTT.

The rearrangement joins TRBV3-1 (or the pseudogene TRBV3-2) to TRBJ2-5; 12 bases align to TRBD2. This CDR3 is built from 15 residues. Germline V gene sequence: CDR1 LGHDT, CDR2 YNNKEL (reference sequence). V lost 4 bases, J lost 7 bases, and 7 bases stayed unmatched. The CDR3 region has the DNA TGTGCCAGCAGCCCGACTAGCGGGAGATACGGGACCCAGTACTTC. Translating gives CASSPTSGRYGTQYF.

CDR3 in DNA: TGTGCCAGCAGCCAAGTTGGAGGCTCCTACAATGAGCAGTTCTTC. Protein sequence: CASSQVGGSYNEQFF. The chain couples TRBV14 to TRBJ2-1; weak D call: TRBD2 (5 bases). This CDR3 is 15 amino acids long. The V gene's germline CDR1 is SGHDN and CDR2 FVKESK. The V gene lost 1 base and the J gene lost 0 bases, with 7 bases spanning the gap.

This chain joins TRBV5-1 and TRBJ2-3; 8 bases line up with TRBD1. From germline, CDR1 is SGHRS and CDR2 YFSETQ. CDR3 length: 15 amino acids. V lost 4 bases, J lost 5 bases, and 9 bases stayed unmatched. This CDR3 reads CASSLTTGVGDTQYF. CDR3 bases: TGCGCCAGCAGCCTTACGACAGGGGTTGGAGATACGCAGTATTTT.

V usage is TRBV7-9 and J usage is TRBJ1-5; D possibly corresponds to TRBD1 (5 bases). The CDR3 sequence is 14 residues long. Trimming removed 3 bases at V and 7 bases at J, with 13 bases between. The germline V gene encodes CDR1 SEHNR and CDR2 FQNEAQ (reference sequence). The DNA for the CDR3 is TGTGCCAGCAGCTTCGGCGGAGGGGACCAGCCCCAGCATTTT. Protein: CASSFGGGDQPQHF.

The rearrangement uses TRBV6-2 or TRBV6-3 and TRBJ2-1, with 8 positions matching TRBD2. The junction had 6 bases not matched to a gene; V was cut back by 5 bases and J by 9 bases. CDR3 length equals 13 residues. Per germline, CDR1 MNHEY and CDR2 SVGEGT. In DNA, the CDR3 is TGTGCCAGCAGTAGCGGGAGTAGGGGTGAGCAGTTCTTC. Its protein product is CASSSGSRGEQFF.

The chain joins TRBV5-1 to TRBJ1-3; TRBD1 is a possible D gene (5 bases). The CDR3 covers 14 residues. In germline, CDR1 is SGHRS, CDR2 YFSETQ. V dropped 6 bases and J dropped 0 bases, with 10 bases sitting between them. CDR3 nucleotides: TGCGCCAGCAAACAGGCGCTCTCTGGAAACACCATATATTTT. As protein: CASKQALSGNTIYF.

This clone occurred once. The CDR3 sequence: CASKGQSISYEQYF. CDR3 nucleotide sequence: TGTGCCAGCAAAGGACAGTCGATCTCCTACGAGCAGTACTTC. The genes are TRBV6-5 and TRBJ2-7, with D perhaps TRBD1 (6 bases). CDR3 length: 14 residues. Trimming left V 7 bases short and J 0 bases short, with 13 bases between. CDR1 MNHEY and CDR2 SVGAGI come from the germline V gene.

This sequence joins TRBV7-6 and TRBJ1-3; D ambiguous. V shed 1 base and J shed 1 base, with 8 bases lying between them. Germline CDR1 SGHVS, CDR2 FNYEAQ. The length of the CDR3 is 15 residues. The DNA of the CDR3 is TGTGCCAGCAGCTTAGAAGCGGGGTCTGGAAACACCATATATTTT. Translated, it gives CASSLEAGSGNTIYF.

The rearrangement joins TRBV13 to TRBJ2-5; D is possibly TRBD1 (6 bases). The CDR3 is made up of 14 amino acids. Germline assignment: CDR1 PRHDT and CDR2 FYEKMQ (reference sequence). With 7 bases removed from V and 7 bases from J, the gap between germline ends came to 19 bases. The DNA of the CDR3 is TGTGCCAGCAACTTTCGAGAGGGGGTCGGGACCCAGTACTTC. It specifies CASNFREGVGTQYF.

V is TRBV9 and J is TRBJ2-1, with 10 bases aligning to TRBD2. This CDR3 has 19 residues. Trimming took 0 bases from V and 7 from J; bases not matched to a gene: 16. Germline V gives CDR1 SGDLS, CDR2 YYNGEE. Written as DNA, the CDR3 is TGTGCCAGCAGCGTAGCTACGCGCACCCGACTAGCGGGTGTAAATGAGCAGTTCTTC. It yields the protein CASSVATRTRLAGVNEQFF.

The rearrangement uses TRBV7-7 and TRBJ2-2, with TRBD1 identical over 8 bases. Germline CDR1 is SSHAT and CDR2 is FNYEAQ (reference sequence). There are 15 residues in the CDR3. Here the CDR3 reads CASGTQGAHGGELFF. The CDR3 bases are TGTGCTAGCGGTACTCAGGGGGCGCATGGCGGGGAGCTGTTTTTT. Full variable domain (outside the CDR3, taken from reference TRBV7-7 and TRBJ2-2): GAGVSQSPRYKVTKRGQDVTLRCDPISSHATLYWYQQALGQGPEFLTYFNYEAQPDKSGLPSDRFSAERPEGSISTLTIQRTEQRDSAMYRCASGTQGAHGGELFFGEGSRLTVL.

This clone was detected only a few times. This rearrangement joins TRBV7-2 to TRBJ1-1; D is undetermined. Germline CDR1 is SGHTA and CDR2 is FQGNSA. Trimming left V 5 bases short and J 4 bases short, with 14 bases between. The CDR3 sequence is 14 residues long. The CDR3 DNA follows: TGTGCCAGCAGCCCCATGGTCCCGGGCACTGAAGCTTTCTTT. Residues: CASSPMVPGTEAFF.

CDR3 sequence reads: CASSFTTGGGDTQYF. In DNA form, the CDR3 reads TGCGCCAGCAGCTTCACCACAGGGGGAGGAGATACGCAGTATTTT. The gene calls are TRBV5-1 and TRBJ2-3, with 8 nucleotides matching TRBD1. The trim removed 2 bases at V and 5 bases at J, leaving 7 bases unmatched. Looked up from germline, CDR1 is SGHRS and CDR2 is YFSETQ. This CDR3 contains 15 residues.

The rearrangement links TRBV5-8 to TRBJ2-5; maybe TRBD1 (6 bases). This CDR3 spans 14 amino acids. Germline-derived CDR1 and CDR2 are SGHTS and YDEGEE. Trimming removed 2 bases from V and 3 bases from J, with 11 bases in between. This CDR3 is CASSFGQREETQYF. The CDR3 DNA is TGTGCCAGCAGCTTCGGACAGAGAGAAGAGACCCAGTACTTC.

The CDR3 reads CASSLESSTDTQYF. The CDR3 region has the DNA TGTGCCAGCAGCTTAGAATCTAGCACAGATACGCAGTATTTT. J is TRBJ2-3 and V is TRBV11-3, with D unresolved. The CDR3 length is 14 residues. The germline V gene has CDR1 SGHNT and CDR2 YENEEA. The V end lost 0 bases, the J end lost 0 bases, and 4 bases lay between the germline ends.

This sequence joins TRBV19 and TRBJ1-4; 12 nucleotides match TRBD1. In germline, CDR1 is LNHDA, CDR2 SQIVND (reference sequence). This CDR3 has 17 amino acids. V was clipped by 5 bases and J by 7 bases; unmatched bases: 11. CDR3 nucleotides: TGTGCCAGTAGTCCGGGACAGGGGGCGAATTGGGGTGAAAAACTGTTTTTT. Residues: CASSPGQGANWGEKLFF.

CDR3 in DNA: TGTGCCAGCAGCTCTCCCGCGGGGACAGGGGACAATGAGCAGTTCTTC. Its protein product is CASSSPAGTGDNEQFF. The chain uses TRBV7-9 and TRBJ2-1; TRBD1 matches at 10 bases. The germline V gene encodes CDR1 SEHNR and CDR2 FQNEAQ (reference sequence). CDR3 length: 16 residues. The J segment lost 5 bases and the V segment lost 4 bases, leaving 8 bases of the junction unmatched.

This chain uses TRBV5-5 with TRBJ2-1; 8 bases are a match to TRBD2. The germline V gene has CDR1 SGHKS and CDR2 YYEKEE (reference sequence). V was clipped by 2 bases and J by 4 bases; unmatched bases: 2. This CDR3 is built from 14 residues. The CDR3, as DNA: TGTGCCAGCAGCTTAGCGGGGGAATACAATGAGCAGTTCTTC. Translated, it gives CASSLAGEYNEQFF.

The CDR3 bases are TGTGCCTCCTCTCCCCCGGTCCCGGCTAGGAATGAGCAGTTCTTC. Protein sequence: CASSPPVPARNEQFF. The V gene is TRBV6-5, the J gene TRBJ2-1; D uncertain. Germline loops: CDR1 MNHEY, CDR2 SVGAGI. The CDR3 has 15 residues. Trimming removed 11 bases at V and 7 bases at J, with 24 bases between.

DNA for the CDR3: TGTGCCAGCAGTAAATATGTTAACTATGGCTACACCTTC. Its translation: CASSKYVNYGYTF. The rearrangement links TRBV12-3 or TRBV12-4 to TRBJ1-2; no clear D. V was clipped by 5 bases and J by 1 base, with 8 bases between them. The CDR3 runs to 13 residues.

This rearrangement joins TRBV5-4 to TRBJ2-3, with 7 bases aligning to TRBD2. Unmatched junction bases numbered 7, after V lost 0 bases and J lost 0 bases. The CDR3 runs to 17 residues. The germline gives CDR1 SGHNT, CDR2 YYREEE (reference sequence). The CDR3 is CASSLEGGGTSTDTQYF. The CDR3 region has the DNA TGTGCCAGCAGCTTGGAGGGCGGGGGTACTAGCACAGATACGCAGTATTTT.

The V and J genes are TRBV19 and TRBJ2-2; TRBD2 matches at 10 bases. The germline V gene encodes CDR1 LNHDA and CDR2 SQIVND (reference sequence). With V trimmed by 3 bases and J by 1 base, 2 bases remained unmatched. This CDR3 has 16 amino acids. The DNA for the CDR3 is TGTGCCAGTAGTATTAGGACTAGCGGGAACACCGGGGAGCTGTTTTTT. This codes for CASSIRTSGNTGELFF. The full variable domain, its missing parts supplied by reference TRBV19 and TRBJ2-2, is DGGITQSPKYLFRKEGQNVTLSCEQNLNHDAMYWYRQDPGQGLRLIYYSQIVNDFQKGDIAEGYSVSREKKESFPLTVTSAQKNPTAFYLCASSIRTSGNTGELFFGEGSRLTVL.